These T cell receptor beta chains were read from a single sample in a study of blood T cell repertoires in COVID-19. The repertoire was sequenced with immunoSEQ multiplex PCR; TCRdb's copy has only in-frame clones and lacks some. The data contain 310,000 or so clones, around 91% of them singletons. The specimen sequenced was PBMCs or T cells enriched from blood (not recorded which). These receptors originate from a woman in her thirties or forties who had recovered from COVID-19. The CDR3 runs from the conserved cysteine through the conserved F or W. A D gene is named only where the DNA matches it firmly. Expanded clones get a size class; other rows say once, few or many, or leave the size out.

v_gene: TRBV2
len: 14
j_gene: TRBJ2-2
abundance: -
d_gene: -
CDR3aa: CASRAAANTGELFF
CDR3nt: TGTGCCAGCAGGGCGGCCGCGAACACCGGGGAGCTGTTTTTT

v_gene: TRBV7-9
len: 14
j_gene: TRBJ1-1
abundance: few
d_gene: -
CDR3aa: CASSLAASGTEAFF
CDR3nt: TGTGCCAGCAGCTTAGCGGCTTCGGGGACTGAAGCTTTCTTT

v_gene: TRBV5-4
len: 15
j_gene: TRBJ2-1
abundance: -
d_gene: -
CDR3aa: CASSLVQGYYNEQFF
CDR3nt: TGTGCCAGCAGCTTGGTACAGGGATATTACAATGAGCAGTTCTTC

v_gene: TRBV7-2
len: 15
j_gene: TRBJ2-7
abundance: -
d_gene: TRBD1
CDR3aa: CASSPDRGKPYEQYF
CDR3nt: TGTGCCAGCAGCCCCGACAGGGGTAAACCCTACGAGCAGTACTTC

v_gene: TRBV11-2
len: 15
j_gene: TRBJ1-1
abundance: -
d_gene: -
CDR3aa: CASSLDWGQNTEAFF
CDR3nt: TGTGCCAGCAGCTTAGATTGGGGGCAGAACACTGAAGCTTTCTTT

v_gene: TRBV29-1
len: 13
j_gene: TRBJ1-6
abundance: once
d_gene: TRBD1
CDR3aa: CSVGQGSNSPLHF
CDR3nt: TGCAGCGTTGGACAGGGTTCTAATTCACCCCTCCACTTT

v_gene: TRBV6-5
len: 15
j_gene: TRBJ2-3
abundance: -
d_gene: TRBD1
CDR3aa: CASRPGQVLVDTQYF
CDR3nt: TGTGCCAGCAGACCGGGACAGGTCTTAGTAGATACGCAGTATTTT

v_gene: TRBV19
len: 18
j_gene: TRBJ2-1
abundance: -
d_gene: TRBD2
CDR3aa: CASSIDSGLAGPYNEQFF
CDR3nt: TGTGCCAGTAGTATAGATTCGGGACTAGCGGGGCCTTACAATGAGCAGTTCTTC

v_gene: TRBV7-6
len: 15
j_gene: TRBJ1-4
abundance: once
d_gene: -
CDR3aa: CASSPRWAQKEKLFF
CDR3nt: TGTGCCAGCAGCCCAAGATGGGCGCAGAAGGAAAAACTGTTTTTT

v_gene: TRBV18
len: 14
j_gene: TRBJ1-5
abundance: -
d_gene: -
CDR3aa: CASSPSGPNQPQHF
CDR3nt: TGTGCCAGCTCACCATCAGGGCCAAATCAGCCCCAGCATTTT

v_gene: TRBV2
len: 14
j_gene: TRBJ2-5
abundance: -
d_gene: TRBD2
CDR3aa: CASSIGTSGETQYF
CDR3nt: TGTGCCAGCAGCATCGGGACTAGCGGGGAGACCCAGTACTTC

v_gene: TRBV6-5
len: 14
j_gene: TRBJ2-3
abundance: -
d_gene: -
CDR3aa: CASSSPGSTDTQYF
CDR3nt: TGTGCCAGCAGTTCCCCGGGATCCACAGATACGCAGTATTTT